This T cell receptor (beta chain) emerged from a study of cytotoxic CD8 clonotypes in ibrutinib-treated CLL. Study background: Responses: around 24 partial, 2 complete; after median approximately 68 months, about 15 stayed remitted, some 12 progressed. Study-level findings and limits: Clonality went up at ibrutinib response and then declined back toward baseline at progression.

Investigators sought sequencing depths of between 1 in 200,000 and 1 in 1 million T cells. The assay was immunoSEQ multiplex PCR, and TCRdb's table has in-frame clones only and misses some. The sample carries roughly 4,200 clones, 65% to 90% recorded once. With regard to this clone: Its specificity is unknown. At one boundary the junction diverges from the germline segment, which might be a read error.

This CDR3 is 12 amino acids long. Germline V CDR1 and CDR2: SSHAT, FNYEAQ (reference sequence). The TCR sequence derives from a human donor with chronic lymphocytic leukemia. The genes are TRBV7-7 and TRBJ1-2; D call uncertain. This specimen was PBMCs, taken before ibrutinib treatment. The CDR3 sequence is CASTLVHYGYTF. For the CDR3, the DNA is TGTGCTAGCACTCTCGTCCACTATGGCTACACCTTC. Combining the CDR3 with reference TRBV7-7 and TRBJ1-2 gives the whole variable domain GAGVSQSPRYKVTKRGQDVTLRCDPISSHATLYWYQQALGQGPEFLTYFNYEAQPDKSGLPSDRFSAERPEGSISTLTIQRTEQRDSAMYRCASTLVHYGYTFGSGTRLTVV.